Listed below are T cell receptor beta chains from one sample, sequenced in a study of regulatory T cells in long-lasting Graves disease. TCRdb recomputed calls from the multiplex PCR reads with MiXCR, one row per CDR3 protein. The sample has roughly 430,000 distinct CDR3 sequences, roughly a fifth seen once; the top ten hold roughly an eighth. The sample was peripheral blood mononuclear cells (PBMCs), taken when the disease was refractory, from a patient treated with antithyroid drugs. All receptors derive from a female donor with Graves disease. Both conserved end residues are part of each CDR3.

CDR3: CASSEEGGVSPLHF
J: TRBJ1-6
V: TRBV2

CDR3: CASTTKDTQYF
J: TRBJ2-3
V: TRBV2

CDR3: CASSYVNEQYF
J: TRBJ2-7
V: TRBV6-5

CDR3: CASGRTDSNQPQHF
J: TRBJ1-5
V: TRBV6-2/TRBV6-3

CDR3: CASSHSHGEQYF
J: TRBJ2-7
V: TRBV28

CDR3: CASSPIDGTGGVREQYF
J: TRBJ2-7
V: TRBV28

CDR3: CASTPTGGNTEAFF
J: TRBJ1-1
V: TRBV6-1

CDR3: CASSQDRLKNIQYF
J: TRBJ2-4
V: TRBV3-1

CDR3: CASSYSGAPNQPQHF
J: TRBJ1-5
V: TRBV6-2/TRBV6-3

CDR3: CASSFQGQGIYGYTF
J: TRBJ1-2
V: TRBV28

CDR3: CASSSQGAHQETQYF
J: TRBJ2-5
V: TRBV28

CDR3: CASKKRGYEQYF
J: TRBJ2-7
V: TRBV12-3/TRBV12-4